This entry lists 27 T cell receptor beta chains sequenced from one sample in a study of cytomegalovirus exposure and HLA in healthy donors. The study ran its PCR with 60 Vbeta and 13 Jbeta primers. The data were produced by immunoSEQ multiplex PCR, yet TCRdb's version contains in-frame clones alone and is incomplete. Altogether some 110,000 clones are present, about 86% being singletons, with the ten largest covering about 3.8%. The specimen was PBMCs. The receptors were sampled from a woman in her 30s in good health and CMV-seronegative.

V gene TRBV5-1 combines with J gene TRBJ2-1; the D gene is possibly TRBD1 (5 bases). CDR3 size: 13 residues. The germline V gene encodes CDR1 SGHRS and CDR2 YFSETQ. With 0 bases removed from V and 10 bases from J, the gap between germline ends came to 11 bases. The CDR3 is CASSLESGWEQFF. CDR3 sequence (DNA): TGCGCCAGCAGCTTGGAGTCAGGGTGGGAGCAGTTCTTC. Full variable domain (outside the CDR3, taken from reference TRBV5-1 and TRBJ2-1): KAGVTQTPRYLIKTRGQQVTLSCSPISGHRSVSWYQQTPGQGLQFLFEYFSETQRNKGNFPGRFSGRQFSNSRSEMNVSTLELGDSALYLCASSLESGWEQFFGPGTRLTVL.

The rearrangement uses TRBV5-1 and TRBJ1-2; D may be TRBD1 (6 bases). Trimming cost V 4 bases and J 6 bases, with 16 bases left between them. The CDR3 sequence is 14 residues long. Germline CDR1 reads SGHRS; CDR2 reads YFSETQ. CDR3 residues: CASSPTGFRDGYTF. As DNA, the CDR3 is TGCGCCAGCAGCCCGACAGGTTTCCGGGATGGCTACACCTTC.

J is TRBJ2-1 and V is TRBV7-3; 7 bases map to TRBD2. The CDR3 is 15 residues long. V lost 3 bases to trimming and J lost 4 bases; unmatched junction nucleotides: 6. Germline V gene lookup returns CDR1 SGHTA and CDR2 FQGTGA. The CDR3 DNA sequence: TGTGCCAGCAGCTTGCGGCTAGCGGATTACAATGAGCAGTTCTTC. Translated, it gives CASSLRLADYNEQFF.

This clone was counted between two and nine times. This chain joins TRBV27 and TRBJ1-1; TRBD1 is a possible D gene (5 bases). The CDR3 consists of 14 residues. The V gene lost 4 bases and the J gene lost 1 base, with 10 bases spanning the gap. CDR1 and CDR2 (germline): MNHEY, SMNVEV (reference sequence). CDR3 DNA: TGTGCCAGCAGTTGGAGGGGAAGGAACACTGAAGCTTTCTTT. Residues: CASSWRGRNTEAFF.

The CDR3 DNA is TGCGCCAGCAGCCACCAAAGCGGGGGCTTCTACGAGCAGTACTTC. Translating gives CASSHQSGGFYEQYF. The rearrangement uses TRBV4-1 and TRBJ2-7, with 8 bases lining up with TRBD2. The CDR3 length is 15 residues. Germline V lookup: CDR1 MGHRA, CDR2 YSYEKL. After removal of 3 bases from V and 3 bases from J, the junction contained 7 bases not matched to a gene.

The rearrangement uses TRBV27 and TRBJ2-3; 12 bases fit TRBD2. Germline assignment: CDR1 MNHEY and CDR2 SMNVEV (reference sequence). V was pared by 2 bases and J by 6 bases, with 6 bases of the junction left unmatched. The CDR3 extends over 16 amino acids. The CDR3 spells CASSLPGLAGLDTQYF. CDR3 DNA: TGTGCCAGCAGTTTACCGGGACTAGCGGGTTTGGATACGCAGTATTTT.

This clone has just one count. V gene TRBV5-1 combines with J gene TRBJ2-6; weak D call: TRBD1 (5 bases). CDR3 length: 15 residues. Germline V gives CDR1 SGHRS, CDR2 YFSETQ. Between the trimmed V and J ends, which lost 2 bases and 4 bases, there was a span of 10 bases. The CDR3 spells CASSLRGPGANVLTF. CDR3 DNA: TGCGCCAGCAGCTTAAGGGGCCCCGGGGCCAACGTCCTGACTTTC.

This CDR3 is CASSPDIQPQHF. For the CDR3, the DNA is TGTGCCAGCAGTCCAGACATTCAGCCCCAGCATTTT. The chain uses TRBV28 and TRBJ1-5; D ambiguous. Per the germline V gene, CDR1 is MDHEN and CDR2 is SYDVKM. The CDR3 is made up of 12 amino acids. The V end lost 5 bases, the J end lost 6 bases, and 8 bases lay between the germline ends.

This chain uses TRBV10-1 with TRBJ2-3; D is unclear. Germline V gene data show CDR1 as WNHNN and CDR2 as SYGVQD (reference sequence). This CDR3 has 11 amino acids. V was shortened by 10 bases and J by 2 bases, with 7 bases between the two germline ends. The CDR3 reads CATGYTDTQYF. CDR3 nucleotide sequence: TGCGCCACCGGTTACACAGATACGCAGTATTTT.

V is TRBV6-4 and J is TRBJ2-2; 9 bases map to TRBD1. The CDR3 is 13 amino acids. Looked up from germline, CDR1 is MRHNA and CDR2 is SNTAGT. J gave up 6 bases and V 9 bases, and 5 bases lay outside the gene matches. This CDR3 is CASRQGDAGELFF. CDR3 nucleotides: TGTGCCAGTCGACAGGGGGACGCCGGGGAGCTGTTTTTT.

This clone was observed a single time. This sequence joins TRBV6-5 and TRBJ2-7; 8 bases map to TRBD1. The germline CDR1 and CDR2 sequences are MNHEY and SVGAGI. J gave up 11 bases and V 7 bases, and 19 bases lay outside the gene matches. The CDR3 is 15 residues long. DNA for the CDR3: TGTGCCAGCACTCGCGCCAGGGGGCACTCCGAGGTAGAGTACTTC. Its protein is CASTRARGHSEVEYF.

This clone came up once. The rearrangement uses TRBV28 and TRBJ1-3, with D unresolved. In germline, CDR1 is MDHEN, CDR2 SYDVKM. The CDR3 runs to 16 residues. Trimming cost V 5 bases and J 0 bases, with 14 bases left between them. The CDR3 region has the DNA TGTGCCAGCAGTGCCTTCTTAGAGTTCTCTGGAAACACCATATATTTT. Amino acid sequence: CASSAFLEFSGNTIYF. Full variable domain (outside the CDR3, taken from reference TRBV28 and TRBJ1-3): DVKVTQSSRYLVKRTGEKVFLECVQDMDHENMFWYRQDPGLGLRLIYFSYDVKMKEKGDIPEGYSVSREKKERFSLILESASTNQTSMYLCASSAFLEFSGNTIYFGEGSWLTVV.

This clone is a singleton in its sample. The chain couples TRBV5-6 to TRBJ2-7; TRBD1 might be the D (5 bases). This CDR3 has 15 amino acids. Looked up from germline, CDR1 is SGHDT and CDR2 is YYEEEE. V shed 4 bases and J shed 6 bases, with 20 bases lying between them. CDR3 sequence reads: CASSLIGANSREQYF. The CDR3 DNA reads TGTGCCAGCAGCCTTATAGGGGCCAACTCTCGCGAGCAGTACTTC.

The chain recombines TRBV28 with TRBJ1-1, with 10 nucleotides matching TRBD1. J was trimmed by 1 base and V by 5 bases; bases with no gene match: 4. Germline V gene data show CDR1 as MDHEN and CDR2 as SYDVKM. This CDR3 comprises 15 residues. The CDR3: CASSPGTGANTEAFF. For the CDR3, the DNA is TGTGCCAGCAGTCCCGGGACAGGGGCGAACACTGAAGCTTTCTTT.

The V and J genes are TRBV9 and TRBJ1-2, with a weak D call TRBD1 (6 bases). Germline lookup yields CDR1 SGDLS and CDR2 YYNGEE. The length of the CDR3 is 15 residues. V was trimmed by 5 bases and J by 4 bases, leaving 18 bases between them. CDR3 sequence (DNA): TGTGCCAGCAGTGAGGACAGTCTTCTCGGCTATGGCTACACCTTC. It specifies CASSEDSLLGYGYTF.

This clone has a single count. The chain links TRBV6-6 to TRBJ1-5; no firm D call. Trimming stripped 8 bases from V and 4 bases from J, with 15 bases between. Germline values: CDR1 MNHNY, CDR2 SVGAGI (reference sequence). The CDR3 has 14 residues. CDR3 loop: CASSYLLVNQPQHF. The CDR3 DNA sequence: TGTGCCAGCTCCTACCTACTGGTAAATCAGCCCCAGCATTTT.

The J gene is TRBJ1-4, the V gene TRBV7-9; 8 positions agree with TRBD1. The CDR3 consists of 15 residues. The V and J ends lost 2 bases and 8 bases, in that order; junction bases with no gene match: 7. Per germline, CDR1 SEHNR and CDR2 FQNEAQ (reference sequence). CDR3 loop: CASSLPGTGWEKLFF. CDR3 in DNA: TGTGCCAGCAGCTTACCCGGGACAGGATGGGAAAAACTGTTTTTT.

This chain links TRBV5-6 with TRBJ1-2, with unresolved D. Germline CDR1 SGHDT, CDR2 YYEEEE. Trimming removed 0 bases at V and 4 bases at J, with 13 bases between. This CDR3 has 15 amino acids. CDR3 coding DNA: TGTGCCAGCAGCTTGGCGAGGCGGAAGTTCTATGGCTACACCTTC. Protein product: CASSLARRKFYGYTF.

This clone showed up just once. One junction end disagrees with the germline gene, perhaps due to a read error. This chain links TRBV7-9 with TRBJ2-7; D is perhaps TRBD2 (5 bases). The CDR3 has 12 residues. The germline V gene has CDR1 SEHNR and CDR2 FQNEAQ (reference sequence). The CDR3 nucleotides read TGTTCCAGCAGCTCCCTCGGAGGCGAGCAGTACTTC. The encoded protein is CSSSSLGGEQYF.

The CDR3 protein is CASSSRGLAGGRDTGELFF. In DNA, the CDR3 is TGTGCCAGCAGCTCTAGGGGACTAGCGGGAGGGAGAGACACCGGGGAGCTGTTTTTT. J is TRBJ2-2 and V is TRBV11-3; 16 bases line up with TRBD2. V lost 4 bases and J lost 3; bases outside the gene matches: 8. Germline V gene sequence: CDR1 SGHNT, CDR2 YENEEA. This CDR3 is 19 amino acids long.

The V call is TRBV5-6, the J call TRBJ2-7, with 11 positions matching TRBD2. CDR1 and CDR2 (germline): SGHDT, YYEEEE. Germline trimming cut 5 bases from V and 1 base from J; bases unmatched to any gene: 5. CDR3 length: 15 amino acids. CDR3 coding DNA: TGTGCCAGCAGTGGGGGACTAGCGGATTCCTACGAGCAGTACTTC. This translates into CASSGGLADSYEQYF.

The CDR3 coding sequence is TGTGCCAGCAGCGTAGGGCTAAGACAGTTAAACACTGAAGCTTTCTTT. Translation gives CASSVGLRQLNTEAFF. The rearrangement links TRBV9 to TRBJ1-1; a possible D gene is TRBD1 (5 bases). This CDR3 has 16 residues. Germline CDR1 is SGDLS and CDR2 is YYNGEE. Trimming took 0 bases from V and 2 from J, leaving 14 bases between them.

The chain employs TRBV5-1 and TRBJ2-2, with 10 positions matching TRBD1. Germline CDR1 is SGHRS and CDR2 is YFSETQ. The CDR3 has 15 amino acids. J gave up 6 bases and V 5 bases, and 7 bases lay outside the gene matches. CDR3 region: CASRGQGQWAGELFF. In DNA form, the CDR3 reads TGCGCCAGCAGGGGACAGGGGCAGTGGGCCGGGGAGCTGTTTTTT.

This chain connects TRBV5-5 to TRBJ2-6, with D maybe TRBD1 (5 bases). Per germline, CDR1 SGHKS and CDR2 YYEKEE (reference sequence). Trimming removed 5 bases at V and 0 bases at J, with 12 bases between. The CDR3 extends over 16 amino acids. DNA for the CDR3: TGTGCCAGCAGTTCGCAGGGTGCCTCTGGGGCCAACGTCCTGACTTTC. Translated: CASSSQGASGANVLTF.

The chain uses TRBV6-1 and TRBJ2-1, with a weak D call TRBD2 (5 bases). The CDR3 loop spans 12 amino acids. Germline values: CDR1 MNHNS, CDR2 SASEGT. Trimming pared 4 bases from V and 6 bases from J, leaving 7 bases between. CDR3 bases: TGTGCCAGCAGTGTCGCGGGCAATGAGCAGTTCTTC. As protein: CASSVAGNEQFF.

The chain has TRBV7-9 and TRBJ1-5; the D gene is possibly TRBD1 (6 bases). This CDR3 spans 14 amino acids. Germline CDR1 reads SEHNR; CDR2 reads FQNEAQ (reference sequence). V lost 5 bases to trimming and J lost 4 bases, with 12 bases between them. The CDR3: CASSRDTVNQPQHF. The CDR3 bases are TGTGCCAGCAGCCGGGACACGGTAAATCAGCCCCAGCATTTT. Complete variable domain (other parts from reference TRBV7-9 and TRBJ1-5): DTGVSQNPRHKITKRGQNVTFRCDPISEHNRLYWYRQTLGQGPEFLTYFQNEAQLEKSRLLSDRFSAERPKGSFSTLEIQRTEQGDSAMYLCASSRDTVNQPQHFGDGTRLSIL.

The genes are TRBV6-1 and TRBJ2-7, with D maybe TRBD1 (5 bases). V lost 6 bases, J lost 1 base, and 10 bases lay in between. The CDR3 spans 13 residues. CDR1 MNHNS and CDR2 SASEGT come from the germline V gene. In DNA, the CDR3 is TGTGCCAGCAGGTCAGGGTATTCCTACGAGCAGTACTTC. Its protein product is CASRSGYSYEQYF.